Each of the 31 T cell receptor beta chains below was sequenced from the same sample in a study of kidney transplant recipient with SARS-CoV-2 infection. Each CDR3 protein is one row after TCRdb ran MiXCR on the reads. The sample shows some 220,000 distinct CDR3 sequences, 29% of them seen only once. The sequencing here drew on a blood sample, taken at baseline and on roughly day 110 from a kidney transplant recipient. The receptors derive from a male patient between 25 and 40 years old who had COVID-19 and was a kidney transplant recipient. Some T cells may be the graft donor's.

Points on this clonotype: A much larger clone lies a single base off, so this may be a read error. The chain carries TRBV5-1 and TRBJ1-4; maybe TRBD1 (6 bases). CDR3 length equals 14 residues. The germline V gene has CDR1 SGHRS and CDR2 YFSETQ. The CDR3 DNA is TGCGCCGGCAGCTTGATGGGGGCAAGTGAAAAACTGTTTTTT. Its protein product is CAGSLMGASEKLFF.

Comment on this clonotype: As the CDR3 is not closed by the conserved phenylalanine or tryptophan, this likely results from a read error. J is TRBJ2-5 and V is TRBV7-9; 7 bases align to TRBD2. The CDR3 is 16 amino acids. V lost 8 bases, J lost 5 bases, and 17 bases stayed unmatched. CDR1 SEHNR and CDR2 FQNEAQ come from the germline V gene (reference sequence). DNA of the CDR3: TGTGCCAGCCTCACCCGCGGGCGGGAGAAGGGTGAGACCCAGTACCTC. Translated: CASLTRGREKGETQYL.

This clonotype was recorded at least ten times. The chain is built from TRBV7-9 and TRBJ2-1, with D tentatively TRBD1 or TRBD2 (5 bases each). V was pared by 5 bases and J by 7 bases, with 18 bases between. The CDR3 consists of 15 residues. Germline lookup yields CDR1 SEHNR and CDR2 FQNEAQ (reference sequence). The CDR3 is CASSPDEGRGNEQFF. Written as DNA, the CDR3 is TGTGCCAGCAGCCCAGACGAGGGGCGCGGGAATGAGCAGTTCTTC.

In DNA, the CDR3 is TGTGCCAGCAGTCCCCGACAGGGAGAGGCAGATACGCAGTATTTT. The encoded protein is CASSPRQGEADTQYF. This chain connects TRBV12-3 or TRBV12-4 to TRBJ2-3; 7 nucleotides line up with TRBD1. J gave up 4 bases and V 5 bases, and 9 bases lay outside the gene matches. This CDR3 is built from 15 residues.

In this sample, this clonotype turned up many times. The CDR3, as DNA: TGTGCCAGCTTGGAGCTTGTCTCGCGAAAGACCTATGGCTACACCTTC. Its protein is CASLELVSRKTYGYTF. This sequence joins TRBV5-5 and TRBJ1-2; D uncertain. From germline, CDR1 is SGHKS and CDR2 YYEKEE (reference sequence). V lost 7 bases and J lost 4, with 23 bases in between. The CDR3 is made up of 16 amino acids.

In this sample, this clonotype turned up many times. This sequence joins TRBV7-7 and TRBJ1-2; D is ambiguous. The germline V and J ends were trimmed by 5 bases and 4 bases, with 23 bases remaining between them. The CDR3 has 17 residues. Germline lookup yields CDR1 SSHAT and CDR2 FNYEAQ (reference sequence). The CDR3 loop is CASSLDCKCRKTYGYTF. In DNA form, the CDR3 reads TGTGCCAGCAGCCTGGATTGTAAGTGCCGAAAGACCTATGGCTACACCTTC.

This clonotype was found many times. The J gene is TRBJ1-2, the V gene TRBV15; D is undetermined. V lost 5 bases and J lost 4, with 23 bases in between. The CDR3 has 17 residues. In germline, CDR1 is LNHNV, CDR2 YYDKDF (reference sequence). The CDR3 DNA sequence: TGTGCCACCAGCCGATCAGCAAGGTGTGGAAAGACCTATGGCTACACCTTC. Its translation is CATSRSARCGKTYGYTF. Complete variable domain (other parts from reference TRBV15 and TRBJ1-2): DAMVIQNPRYQVTQFGKPVTLSCSQTLNHNVMYWYQQKSSQAPKLLFHYYDKDFNNEADTPDNFQSRRPNTSFCFLDIRSPGLGDTAMYLCATSRSARCGKTYGYTFGSGTRLTVV.

The sample holds many counts of this clonotype. The J gene is TRBJ2-1, the V gene TRBV6-5; 7 bases fit TRBD2. This CDR3 spans 16 amino acids. V trimming: 0 bases; J trimming: 2 bases; junction bases outside the gene matches: 4. In germline, CDR1 is MNHEY, CDR2 SVGAGI. DNA for the CDR3: TGTGCCAGCAGTTACTCCTCTCGGGGGGCCTACAATGAGCAGTTCTTC. This sequence encodes CASSYSSRGAYNEQFF.

The rearrangement links TRBV6-5 to TRBJ2-5; D might be TRBD1 or TRBD2, each matching 6 bases. V lost 6 bases and J 1 base, leaving 15 bases between the germline ends. The CDR3 is 15 residues long. Per germline, CDR1 MNHEY and CDR2 SVGAGI. The CDR3 spells CASSEGGHPQETQYF. Written as DNA, the CDR3 is TGTGCCAGCAGCGAGGGGGGACACCCCCAAGAGACCCAGTACTTC.

This chain links TRBV5-4 with TRBJ1-2; D not certain. Germline CDR1 reads SGHNT; CDR2 reads YYREEE (reference sequence). The V and J ends lost 7 bases and 4 bases respectively, with 23 bases between them. The CDR3 consists of 16 residues. The CDR3 bases are TGTGCCAGCTACGTTCGCGTACCAGGAAAGATCTATGGCTACACCTTC. Its translation: CASYVRVPGKIYGYTF.

Many counts were recorded for this clonotype. The rearrangement joins TRBV5-4 to TRBJ1-5, with 7 bases aligning to TRBD1. V shed 4 bases, J shed 2 bases, and the junction held 3 bases outside the gene matches. Looked up from germline, CDR1 is SGHNT and CDR2 is YYREEE (reference sequence). This CDR3 has 14 residues. CDR3 nucleotides: TGTGCCAGCAGCGACAGGGACGGCAATCAGCCCCAGCATTTT. This gives the protein CASSDRDGNQPQHF.

This clonotype was recorded at least ten times. J is TRBJ2-7 and V is TRBV7-9; D perhaps matches TRBD1 (5 bases). The germline V gene has CDR1 SEHNR and CDR2 FQNEAQ (reference sequence). V gave up 6 bases and J gave up 2 bases, with 11 bases separating them. The CDR3 runs 13 residues. CDR3 residues: CASRPTDTYEQYF. The CDR3 nucleotides read TGTGCCAGCAGACCGACAGATACCTACGAGCAGTACTTC. Supplemented by reference TRBV7-9 and TRBJ2-7, the full variable domain reads DTGVSQNPRHKITKRGQNVTFRCDPISEHNRLYWYRQTLGQGPEFLTYFQNEAQLEKSRLLSDRFSAERPKGSFSTLEIQRTEQGDSAMYLCASRPTDTYEQYFGPGTRLTVT.

On this clonotype: This sequence may be a read error, since a much larger clone differs from it by one base. The chain joins TRBV27 to TRBJ2-7, with 8 bases fitting TRBD2. The CDR3 is made up of 15 amino acids. J gave up 10 bases and V 6 bases, and 17 bases lay outside the gene matches. Germline lookup yields CDR1 MNHEY and CDR2 SMNVEV (reference sequence). This CDR3 is CASSPLQRERPRQYF. As DNA, the CDR3 is TGTGCCAGCAGCCCACTCCAGCGGGAGAGGCCAAGACAGTACTTC.

The table lists this clonotype with many counts. The chain links TRBV6-6 to TRBJ2-4, with D perhaps being TRBD1 or TRBD2 (5 bases each). The J call may be wrong; the DNA end is better matched by TRBJ2-7. The CDR3 is 13 amino acids. CDR1 and CDR2 from the germline V gene are MNHNY and SVGAGI (reference sequence). CDR3 coding DNA: TGTGCCAGCAAAGAGGGACCTAACGGCGAGCAGTACTTC. Amino acid sequence: CASKEGPNGEQYF.

Concerning this clonotype: One base away lies a much larger clone, so this may be a sequencing read error. The chain links TRBV6-2 or TRBV6-3 to TRBJ1-6; D not certain. CDR1 is MNHEY and CDR2 is SVGEGT in the germline V gene. CDR3 length equals 13 residues. The CDR3: CASSYRPSSPLRF. In DNA form, the CDR3 reads TGTGCCAGCAGTTACCGGCCCAGCTCACCCCTCCGCTTT.

This clonotype was detected many times. The genes are TRBV4-1 and TRBJ2-7; 9 bases align to TRBD1. Germline V gives CDR1 MGHRA, CDR2 YSYEKL. The J segment lost 4 bases and the V segment lost 1 base, leaving 14 bases of the junction unmatched. This CDR3 region has 18 residues. The CDR3 DNA is TGCGCCAGCAGCCAAGGGGGAGGCGCCGGGACAGGGTGGTACGAGCAGTACTTC. The encoded protein is CASSQGGGAGTGWYEQYF.

Notes on this clonotype: A clone one base away is much larger, so this may be a read error. The J gene is TRBJ1-2, the V gene TRBV3-1; D is uncertain. The CDR3 runs 13 residues. CDR1 and CDR2 (germline): LGHDT, YNNKEL (reference sequence). CDR3 sequence: CAGSHSQNYGYTF. The CDR3 DNA sequence: TGTGCCGGCAGCCATAGTCAGAACTATGGCTACACCTTC.

This clonotype has a count of ten or more. The chain recombines TRBV6-5 with TRBJ1-3; no clear D. This CDR3 region has 14 residues. Trimming removed 3 bases from V and 2 bases from J, with 8 bases in between. Germline V CDR1 and CDR2: MNHEY, SVGAGI. CDR3 DNA sequence: TGTGCCAGCAGTTATTCGGGAACTGGAAACACCATATATTTT. It yields the protein CASSYSGTGNTIYF.

In regard to this clonotype: Just one base apart from a much larger clone, this may be a read error. This chain connects TRBV3-1 to TRBJ1-2; D not resolved. CDR3 length equals 17 residues. The germline V gene has CDR1 LGHDT and CDR2 YNNKEL (reference sequence). The CDR3 loop reads CVSSHWYTLRKTYGYTF. The CDR3 bases are TGTGTCAGCAGCCACTGGTACACCCTTCGAAAGACCTATGGCTACACCTTC.

To note about this clonotype: A much larger clone sits a single nucleotide away, making a read error possible. Likely a read error: the CDR3 ends without its conserved phenylalanine or tryptophan. V gene TRBV18 combines with J gene TRBJ2-2, with D unresolved. V shed 5 bases and J shed 0 bases, with 16 bases lying between them. Germline V gene sequence: CDR1 KGHSH, CDR2 LQKENI. The CDR3 length is 17 residues. The CDR3 sequence is CASSTEFGRANTGELFL. In DNA form, the CDR3 reads TGTGCCAGCTCAACGGAATTCGGGCGTGCGAACACCGGGGAGCTGTTTCTT.

On this clonotype itself: A much more abundant neighbour one base away suggests this may be a read error. The chain carries TRBV18 and TRBJ2-5; TRBD2 matches 13 bases. The germline V gene has CDR1 KGHSH and CDR2 LQKENI. CDR3 length equals 15 residues. In DNA, the CDR3 is TGTGCCAGCTCACCAGCCGGGACTAGCGGGGAGACCCAGCACTTC. Amino acid sequence: CASSPAGTSGETQHF.

This clonotype was found a few times. Just one base apart from a much larger clone, this may be a read error. The chain recombines TRBV25-1 with TRBJ1-2; a possible D gene is TRBD1 (6 bases). Germline lookup yields CDR1 MGHDK and CDR2 SYGVNS. The CDR3 totals 14 residues. The DNA of the CDR3 is TGTGCCAACAGTCTACAGGGATCCACCTATGGCTACACCTTC. Encoded protein: CANSLQGSTYGYTF.

The sample holds many counts of this clonotype. The V call is TRBV4-1, the J call TRBJ1-2; D gene unclear. The V end lost 1 base, the J end lost 6 bases, and 15 bases lay between the germline ends. The CDR3 extends over 15 amino acids. Germline CDR1 MGHRA, CDR2 YSYEKL. The CDR3 DNA is TGCGCCAGCAGCCAAGGGTCTGGAGGGAGGAATGGCTACACCTTC. Translated, it gives CASSQGSGGRNGYTF.

Many counts were recorded for this clonotype. The chain carries TRBV5-5 and TRBJ2-5; D not certain. The CDR3 has 13 amino acids. Germline CDR1 SGHKS, CDR2 YYEKEE (reference sequence). Trimming shortened V by 4 bases and J by 7 bases, and 14 bases separated the two germline ends. CDR3 residues: CASSLDAPGTQYF. CDR3 nucleotides: TGTGCCAGCAGCCTGGACGCGCCCGGGACCCAGTACTTC.

Notes on this clonotype: Being one base from a much bigger clone, this may be a read error. As the CDR3 is not closed by the conserved phenylalanine or tryptophan, this likely results from a read error. The chain couples TRBV7-3 to TRBJ1-6; D is ambiguous. V was cut by 2 bases and J by 7 bases, with 6 bases left in between. The CDR3 sequence is 13 residues long. Germline V gene lookup returns CDR1 SGHTA and CDR2 FQGTGA. As DNA, the CDR3 is TGTGCCAGCAGCTTAGACGGGAATTCACCCCTCCACTCT. Amino acid sequence: CASSLDGNSPLHS.

Ten or more counts support this clonotype. The rearrangement joins TRBV5-3 to TRBJ1-2; D ambiguous. TRBV5-3 is an open reading frame, and its role is uncertain. CDR3 length equals 16 residues. Trimming took off 7 bases at V and 4 bases at J, with 23 bases between the two ends. CDR3 residues: CARHALVVRKTYGYTF. CDR3 coding DNA: TGTGCCAGACACGCTTTAGTGGTGAGAAAGACCTATGGCTACACCTTC.

At least ten counts were recorded for this clonotype. V gene TRBV23-1 combines with J gene TRBJ1-2; D is undetermined. TRBV23-1 is an ORF for which the function is uncertain. Trimming left V 5 bases short and J 4 bases short, with 23 bases between. The CDR3 is 17 residues long. The CDR3 DNA reads as TGCGCCAGCAGTTGTTACGAGCTACGCAGAAAGACCTATGGCTACACCTTC. Protein sequence: CASSCYELRRKTYGYTF.

There are many counts of this clonotype. This chain uses TRBV5-1 with TRBJ2-2; no definite D call. V gave up 4 bases and J gave up 4 bases, with 8 bases separating them. Germline V CDR1 and CDR2: SGHRS, YFSETQ. The CDR3 runs 13 residues. The CDR3 loop is CASSKPGTGELFF. The CDR3 bases are TGCGCCAGCAGCAAACCGGGCACCGGGGAGCTGTTTTTT.

Points on this clonotype: This sequence may be a read error, since a much larger clone differs from it by one base. The genes are TRBV6-4 and TRBJ2-3; D ambiguous. The V gene's germline CDR1 is MRHNA and CDR2 SNTAGT. The CDR3 has 14 residues. The CDR3 coding sequence is TGTGCCAGCGGTGAGGCAGCAAGCACAGATACGCAGTATTTT. Protein product: CASGEAASTDTQYF.

The CDR3 spells CASRPRTGGNTEAFF. The DNA for the CDR3 is TGTGCCAGTAGACCTCGGACAGGAGGAAACACTGAAGCTTTCTTT. The chain joins TRBV19 to TRBJ1-1, with 7 bases that match TRBD1. Germline loops: CDR1 LNHDA, CDR2 SQIVND (reference sequence). This CDR3 contains 15 residues. After removal of 6 bases from V and 2 bases from J, the junction contained 9 bases not matched to a gene.

The table lists this clonotype with many counts. V usage is TRBV20-1 and J usage is TRBJ1-6, with 9 bases identical to TRBD1. With 0 bases clipped from V and 4 bases from J, the junction kept 4 bases outside the gene matches. Germline loops: CDR1 DFQATT, CDR2 SNEGSKA (reference sequence). The CDR3 contains 16 residues. CDR3 coding DNA: TGCAGTGCTAGAGATGTACAGGGGGCTTATAATTCACCCCTCCACTTT. Its protein product is CSARDVQGAYNSPLHF.